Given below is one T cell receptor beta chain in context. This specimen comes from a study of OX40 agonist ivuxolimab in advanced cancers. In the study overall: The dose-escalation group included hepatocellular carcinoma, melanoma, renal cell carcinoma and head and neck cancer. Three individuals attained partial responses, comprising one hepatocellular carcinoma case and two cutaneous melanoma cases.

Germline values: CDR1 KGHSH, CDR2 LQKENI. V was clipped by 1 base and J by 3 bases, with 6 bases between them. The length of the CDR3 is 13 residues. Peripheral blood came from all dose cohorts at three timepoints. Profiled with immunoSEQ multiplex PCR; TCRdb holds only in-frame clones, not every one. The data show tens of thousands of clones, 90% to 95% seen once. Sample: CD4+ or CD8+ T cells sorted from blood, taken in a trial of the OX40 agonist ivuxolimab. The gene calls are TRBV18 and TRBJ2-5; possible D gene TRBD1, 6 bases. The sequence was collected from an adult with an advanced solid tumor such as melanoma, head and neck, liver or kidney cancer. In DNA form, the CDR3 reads TGTGCCAGCTCACCACGACAGGAAGAGACCCAGTACTTC. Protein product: CASSPRQEETQYF.